The 19 T cell receptor beta chains below were found in one sample sequenced in a study of control samples from healthy donors and cancer patients. Assay used: immunoSEQ multiplex PCR; TCRdb lists only in-frame clones, some missing. The sample contains roughly 50,000 clones, 95% to 97% of which appear only once. The material sequenced was blood. All receptors derive from a woman younger than 45 in good health.

This clone was observed a few times. The chain carries TRBV25-1 and TRBJ2-3; weak D call: TRBD1 (5 bases). The CDR3 is 16 amino acids. Trimming left V 2 bases short and J 1 base short, with 13 bases between. Germline V gives CDR1 MGHDK, CDR2 SYGVNS. The CDR3 coding sequence is TGTGCCAGCAGTGAACAGGGAAAAAGAGGCACAGATACGCAGTATTTT. As protein: CASSEQGKRGTDTQYF.

The rearrangement links TRBV6-5 to TRBJ1-2; 9 bases map to TRBD1. Germline V lookup: CDR1 MNHEY, CDR2 SVGAGI. The CDR3 totals 16 residues. Losses at the gene ends were 4 bases for V and 4 bases for J; bases not matched to a gene: 10. DNA of the CDR3: TGTGCCAGCAGTTCGCAACCGGGACAGGGATTCTATGGCTACACCTTC. Translation: CASSSQPGQGFYGYTF.

The chain is built from TRBV7-2 and TRBJ2-1; D unclear. Germline loops: CDR1 SGHTA, CDR2 FQGNSA. Trimming removed 4 bases from V and 10 bases from J, with 14 bases in between. This CDR3 has 13 amino acids. The CDR3 DNA is TGTGCCAGCAGCTCTACGACCCTCGAGGAGCAGTTCTTC. Encoded protein: CASSSTTLEEQFF.

The V call is TRBV15, the J call TRBJ1-5; tentative D call: TRBD1 (6 bases). Per germline, CDR1 LNHNV and CDR2 YYDKDF (reference sequence). Deletions cut 8 bases from V and 8 bases from J, with 22 bases between. The CDR3 is 15 residues long. This CDR3 is CATPDRDQGIEPQHF. As DNA, the CDR3 is TGTGCCACCCCTGACCGGGACCAGGGGATAGAGCCCCAGCATTTT. The full variable domain, in which reference TRBV15 and TRBJ1-5 provide the parts outside the CDR3, is DAMVIQNPRYQVTQFGKPVTLSCSQTLNHNVMYWYQQKSSQAPKLLFHYYDKDFNNEADTPDNFQSRRPNTSFCFLDIRSPGLGDTAMYLCATPDRDQGIEPQHFGDGTRLSIL.

V usage is TRBV7-2 and J usage is TRBJ2-7; the D is unclear. This CDR3 comprises 12 residues. Germline lookup yields CDR1 SGHTA and CDR2 FQGNSA. Trimming shortened V by 5 bases and J by 3 bases, and 8 bases separated the two germline ends. CDR3 DNA: TGTGCCAGCAGCCGACCTGGCTACGAGCAGTACTTC. It translates to CASSRPGYEQYF. The whole variable domain, remainder taken from reference TRBV7-2 and TRBJ2-7, is GAGVSQSPSNKVTEKGKDVELRCDPISGHTALYWYRQSLGQGLEFLIYFQGNSAPDKSGLPSDRFSAERTGGSVSTLTIQRTQQEDSAVYLCASSRPGYEQYFGPGTRLTVT.

The chain employs TRBV6-6 and TRBJ1-2, with TRBD1 matching 10 bases. CDR3 size: 16 residues. Per germline, CDR1 MNHNY and CDR2 SVGAGI (reference sequence). The V segment lost 6 bases and the J segment 7 bases; nucleotides outside the gene matches: 14. The chain's CDR3 is CASREHWDRGLGGYTF. The CDR3 DNA reads as TGTGCCAGCAGAGAACACTGGGACAGGGGACTCGGTGGCTACACCTTC.

The chain couples TRBV7-9 to TRBJ1-5; 10 nucleotides match TRBD1. Germline trimming cut 4 bases from V and 7 bases from J; bases unmatched to any gene: 7. CDR1 is SEHNR and CDR2 is FQNEAQ in the germline V gene (reference sequence). The CDR3 is 15 amino acids. The CDR3 DNA reads TGTGCCAGCAGCTCCGGGACAGGGGTGGGCCAGCCCCAGCATTTT. Translating gives CASSSGTGVGQPQHF. Full variable domain (missing parts from reference TRBV7-9 and TRBJ1-5): DTGVSQNPRHKITKRGQNVTFRCDPISEHNRLYWYRQTLGQGPEFLTYFQNEAQLEKSRLLSDRFSAERPKGSFSTLEIQRTEQGDSAMYLCASSSGTGVGQPQHFGDGTRLSIL.

The genes are TRBV5-1 and TRBJ2-3, with D possibly called TRBD1 or TRBD2 (5 bases each). Germline CDR1 and CDR2: SGHRS and YFSETQ. There are 14 residues in the CDR3. The V end was cut by 0 bases, the J end by 6 bases, with 11 bases between. The CDR3 sequence is CASSLATEGDTQYF. In DNA, the CDR3 is TGCGCCAGCAGCTTGGCGACTGAGGGGGATACGCAGTATTTT.

V and J are TRBV5-4 and TRBJ2-3; D is undetermined. Germline CDR1 reads SGHNT; CDR2 reads YYREEE (reference sequence). V lost 4 bases to trimming and J lost 0 bases, with 6 bases between them. This CDR3 is built from 13 residues. The CDR3 here is CASSDTSTDTQYF. The CDR3 nucleotides are TGTGCCAGCAGCGATACTAGCACAGATACGCAGTATTTT.

The chain links TRBV5-4 to TRBJ2-5; TRBD1 or TRBD2 may be the D gene (6 bases each). The V gene lost 3 bases and the J gene lost 5 bases, with 11 bases spanning the gap. The CDR3 covers 13 residues. The germline gives CDR1 SGHNT, CDR2 YYREEE (reference sequence). The CDR3 spells CASSWGDKETQYF. The DNA of the CDR3 is TGTGCCAGCAGCTGGGGGGACAAGGAGACCCAGTACTTC.

The V call is TRBV4-1, the J call TRBJ2-7, with D perhaps matching TRBD2 (5 bases). Trimming took 4 bases from V and 7 from J, leaving 11 bases between them. CDR3 length: 12 residues. Germline V CDR1 and CDR2: MGHRA, YSYEKL. CDR3 loop: CASSLAGEEQYF. In DNA, the CDR3 is TGCGCCAGCAGCCTCGCCGGGGAAGAGCAGTACTTC.

The genes are TRBV9 and TRBJ2-1; D gene ambiguous. From germline, CDR1 is SGDLS and CDR2 YYNGEE. This CDR3 is built from 14 residues. Trimming removed 2 bases from V and 10 bases from J, with 16 bases in between. The CDR3 DNA reads TGTGCCAGCAGCGTTGGTTCAGAGTCCGGGGAGCAGTTCTTC. It codes for CASSVGSESGEQFF.

The genes are TRBV12-3 or TRBV12-4 and TRBJ2-2; possibly TRBD1 for D (6 bases). Trimming removed 6 bases at V and 6 bases at J, with 11 bases between. The CDR3 sequence is 13 residues long. CDR3 in amino acids: CASSRGRPGELFF. CDR3 DNA sequence: TGTGCCAGCAGCAGGGGCAGACCCGGGGAGCTGTTTTTT.

This sequence joins TRBV6-2 or TRBV6-3 and TRBJ2-4; no definite D call. This CDR3 region has 18 residues. Per the germline V gene, CDR1 is MNHEY and CDR2 is SVGEGT. The V end lost 0 bases, the J end lost 0 bases, and 15 bases lay between the germline ends. Here the CDR3 DNA reads TGTGCCAGCAGTTACTCGATGTCCGCGGCACTAGCCAAAAACATTCAGTACTTC. Protein sequence: CASSYSMSAALAKNIQYF.

The chain employs TRBV3-1 (or the pseudogene TRBV3-2) and TRBJ2-2; either TRBD1 or TRBD2 may supply D (7 bases each). Germline assignment: CDR1 LGHDT and CDR2 YNNKEL (reference sequence). The CDR3 spans 17 residues. The ends were cut back, 4 bases at V and 7 bases at J, with 22 bases in the middle. CDR3 DNA: TGTGCCAGCAGCCCGCTTTCAGGGGGAGGGCCCGGCGGGGAGCTGTTTTTT. It yields the protein CASSPLSGGGPGGELFF.

The rearrangement joins TRBV28 to TRBJ1-2, with D uncertain. The CDR3 consists of 14 residues. Germline values: CDR1 MDHEN, CDR2 SYDVKM. Trimming shortened V by 5 bases and J by 3 bases, and 13 bases separated the two germline ends. The CDR3 DNA follows: TGTGCCAGCAGTACACTCCACAGAGACTATGGCTACACCTTC. The encoded protein is CASSTLHRDYGYTF.

The chain employs TRBV28 and TRBJ2-1, with D hard to call. Germline assignment: CDR1 MDHEN and CDR2 SYDVKM. There are 12 residues in the CDR3. Deletions cut 5 bases from V and 9 bases from J, with 11 bases between. CDR3 residues: CASSPPRIEQFF. The CDR3, as DNA: TGTGCCAGCAGTCCGCCCCGAATTGAGCAGTTCTTC.

CDR3 coding DNA: TGTGCCAGCAGCTTAGTAGGGGTCTCTGGAAACACCATATATTTT. Translation gives CASSLVGVSGNTIYF. The chain is built from TRBV7-9 and TRBJ1-3; tentative D call: TRBD1 (5 bases). The V and J ends lost 1 base and 0 bases respectively, with 7 bases between them. The germline gives CDR1 SEHNR, CDR2 FQNEAQ (reference sequence). The CDR3 consists of 15 residues. The full variable domain, with the rest looked up from reference TRBV7-9 and TRBJ1-3, is DTGVSQNPRHKITKRGQNVTFRCDPISEHNRLYWYRQTLGQGPEFLTYFQNEAQLEKSRLLSDRFSAERPKGSFSTLEIQRTEQGDSAMYLCASSLVGVSGNTIYFGEGSWLTVV.

V gene TRBV19 combines with J gene TRBJ2-7; TRBD1 aligns across 7 bases. The CDR3 is 14 residues long. V dropped 3 bases and J dropped 1; count of bases not matched to a gene: 3. From germline, CDR1 is LNHDA and CDR2 SQIVND (reference sequence). The CDR3 region has the DNA TGTGCCAGTAGTATCCACAGGGGTTCCTACGAGCAGTACTTC. Translating gives CASSIHRGSYEQYF.